In its sample, the clone carrying this T cell receptor (beta chain) was seen a few times. It was RNA transcripts that yielded the amplified TCR beta CDR3 regions. HTBI primers were used for first-round RT-PCR of the TCR CDR3. Via MiXCR, TCRdb re-called the multiplex PCR reads, giving one row per CDR3 protein. The data show hundreds of thousands of distinct CDR3 sequences, about a sixth seen once. These data come from a study of T cells in Graves' hyperthyroidism and ophthalmopathy. Per the germline V gene, CDR1 is MDHEN and CDR2 is SYDVKM. V was clipped by 7 bases and J by 0 bases; unmatched bases: 9. The CDR3 is made up of 16 amino acids.

The sequence came from a woman between 18 and 29 years old with Graves' hyperthyroidism. The sequenced material came from blood. The chain employs TRBV28 and TRBJ2-1; 7 positions agree with TRBD2. The CDR3 DNA reads TGTGCCAGCACTCAAAGCGGGGCGAGCTCCTACAATGAGCAGTTCTTC. It codes for CASTQSGASSYNEQFF.